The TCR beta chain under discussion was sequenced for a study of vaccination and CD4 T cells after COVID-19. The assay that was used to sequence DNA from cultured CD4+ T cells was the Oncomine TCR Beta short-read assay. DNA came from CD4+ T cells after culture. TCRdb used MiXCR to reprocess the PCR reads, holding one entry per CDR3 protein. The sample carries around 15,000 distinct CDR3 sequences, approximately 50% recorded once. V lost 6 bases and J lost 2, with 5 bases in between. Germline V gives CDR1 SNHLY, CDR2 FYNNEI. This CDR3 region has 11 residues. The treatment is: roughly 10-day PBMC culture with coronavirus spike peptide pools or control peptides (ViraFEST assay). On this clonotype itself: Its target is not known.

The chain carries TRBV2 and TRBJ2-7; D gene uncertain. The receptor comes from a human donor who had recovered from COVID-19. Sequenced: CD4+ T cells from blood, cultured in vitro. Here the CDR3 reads CASRVAYEQYF. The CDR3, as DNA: TGTGCCAGCAGGGTCGCCTACGAGCAGTACTTC. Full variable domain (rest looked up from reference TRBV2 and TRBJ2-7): EPEVTQTPSHQVTQMGQEVILRCVPISNHLYFYWYRQILGQKVEFLVSFYNNEISEKSEIFDDQFSVERPDGSNFTLKIRSTKLEDSAMYFCASRVAYEQYFGPGTRLTVT.